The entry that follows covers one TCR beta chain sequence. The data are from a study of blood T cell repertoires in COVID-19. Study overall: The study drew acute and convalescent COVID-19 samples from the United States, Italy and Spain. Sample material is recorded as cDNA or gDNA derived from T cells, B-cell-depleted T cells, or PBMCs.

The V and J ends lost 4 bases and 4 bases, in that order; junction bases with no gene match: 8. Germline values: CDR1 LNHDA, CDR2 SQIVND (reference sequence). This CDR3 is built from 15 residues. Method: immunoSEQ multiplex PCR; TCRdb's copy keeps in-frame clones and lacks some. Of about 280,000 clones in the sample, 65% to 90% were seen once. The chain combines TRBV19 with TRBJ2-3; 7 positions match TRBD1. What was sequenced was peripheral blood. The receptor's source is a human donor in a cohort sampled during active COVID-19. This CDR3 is CASSNRQGLADTQYF. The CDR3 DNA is TGTGCCAGTAGTAACCGACAGGGTCTCGCAGATACGCAGTATTTT.